This T cell receptor beta chain was identified during a study of T cells in Graves' hyperthyroidism and ophthalmopathy. Study-wide results and caveats: It was a median approximately 7.1 months before onset that the model predicted ophthalmopathy. Blood also showed most of the thyroid clonotypes that were expanded above 0.001.

Worth noting for this clonotype: Its specificity is unknown.

Amplification of TCR beta CDR3 regions was performed using RNA transcripts as template. Primed by the HTBI set, a first-round RT-PCR was run on the TCR CDR3. Each CDR3 protein gets one entry after TCRdb re-called the multiplex PCR reads with MiXCR. The sample yields roughly 710,000 distinct CDR3 sequences, about a third seen once. The CDR3 sequence is 17 residues long. Germline-derived CDR1 and CDR2 are MNHEY and SVGEGT. Germline trimming cut 2 bases from V and 7 bases from J; bases unmatched to any gene: 12. The origin of this receptor is a woman between 40 and 50 years old with Graves' hyperthyroidism. The chain has TRBV6-2 or TRBV6-3 and TRBJ2-2, with 8 bases aligning to TRBD1. Sequencing was done on a sample of blood. DNA for the CDR3: TGTGCCAGCAGTTACATCGGGAAAGTGGACAGGGACGGGGAGCTGTTTTTT. It encodes CASSYIGKVDRDGELFF.